This T cell receptor beta chain was captured by sequencing in a study of cytomegalovirus exposure and HLA in healthy donors. Overall study results and limits: Testing in vitro showed a few CMV-associated chains specific for CMV antigens. Researchers catalogued 164 TCR beta chains as cytomegalovirus-associated. The tendency of first-cohort TCR clusters to co-occur in the roughly 130 validation repertoires was the finding of a later analysis.

Clones were sequenced by immunoSEQ multiplex PCR, and TCRdb holds only the in-frame ones, with some missing. The data show fewer than 120,000 clones, with around 90% seen just once and 1.9% held by the top ten. The approximately 130-subject validation cohort, separate from the approximately 640-subject first cohort, included the donors. Concerning this clone itself: Its antigen is not identified. The junction departs from the called germline gene at one end, perhaps through a read error.

Germline V gene sequence: CDR1 SGHTA, CDR2 FQGTGA. The CDR3 length is 15 residues. The clonotype originates from a woman aged 18-29 years in good health and CMV-seronegative. The rearrangement joins TRBV7-3 to TRBJ2-7; 7 nucleotides match TRBD1. Material: PBMCs. CDR3 in amino acids: CASSSRQGTSDEQYF. CDR3 sequence (DNA): TGTGCCAGCAGCTCCCGACAGGGAACCTCCGACGAGCAGTACTTC.